This paragraph covers one TCR beta chain sequence. The antigen remains undetermined. The same CDR3 is also encoded by other DNA sequences in this sample. Germline assignment: CDR1 SGHRS and CDR2 YFSETQ. V shed 0 bases and J shed 3 bases, with 9 bases lying between them. CDR3 length: 14 residues. This table comes from immunoSEQ multiplex PCR, and its TCRdb copy is limited to in-frame clones, with some not included. The sample yields fewer than 70,000 clones, approximately 92% seen once. This sample stems from a study of cytomegalovirus exposure and HLA in healthy donors. Donors were drawn from the 120-subject validation cohort, separate from the 666-subject first cohort. The study's findings and limits: Researchers reported that three CMV-associated chains were confirmed in vitro as CMV antigen-specific. Overall, around 150 TCR beta chains were annotated as cytomegalovirus-associated. Most TCR sequences were seen very rarely across donors, but some public TCRs occurred in many.

The TCR sequence derives from a man younger than 30 in good health and CMV-seronegative. This chain joins TRBV5-1 and TRBJ2-5, with D unresolved. Material for sequencing was PBMCs. The CDR3 reads CASSLAGAEETQYF. The CDR3 DNA sequence: TGCGCCAGCAGCTTGGCCGGAGCAGAAGAGACCCAGTACTTC.